The T cell receptor beta chain under discussion was sequenced for a study of T cells in Graves' hyperthyroidism and ophthalmopathy. Study information: Blood from the periphery was taken at initial diagnosis, before any treatment.

This CDR3 has 16 residues. V dropped 3 bases and J dropped 7 bases, with 22 bases sitting between them. Germline values: CDR1 SGHVS, CDR2 FQNEAQ. Of note for this clonotype: No antigen is known for it.

With duration under 3 months, ophthalmopathy was active: Clinical Activity Score at least 3, NOSPECS at least 4. Overall study results and limits: The model forecast ophthalmopathy, anticipating it by a median roughly 6.5 months before onset.

The CDR3 regions of TCR beta were amplified from RNA transcripts. The HTBI primer set drove a first-round RT-PCR of the TCR CDR3. TCRdb reanalysed the multiplex PCR reads using MiXCR and keeps one entry per CDR3 protein. This table has roughly 380,000 distinct CDR3 sequences, about a sixth appearing once. The sample taken for sequencing was blood. The chain carries TRBV7-8 and TRBJ2-7; weak D call: TRBD2 (6 bases). The TCR sequence derives from a woman in her 40s with Graves' ophthalmopathy. CDR3 in amino acids: CASSFHAGRSALEQYF. The DNA of the CDR3 is TGTGCCAGCAGCTTTCACGCAGGGAGGTCAGCGTTGGAGCAGTACTTC.